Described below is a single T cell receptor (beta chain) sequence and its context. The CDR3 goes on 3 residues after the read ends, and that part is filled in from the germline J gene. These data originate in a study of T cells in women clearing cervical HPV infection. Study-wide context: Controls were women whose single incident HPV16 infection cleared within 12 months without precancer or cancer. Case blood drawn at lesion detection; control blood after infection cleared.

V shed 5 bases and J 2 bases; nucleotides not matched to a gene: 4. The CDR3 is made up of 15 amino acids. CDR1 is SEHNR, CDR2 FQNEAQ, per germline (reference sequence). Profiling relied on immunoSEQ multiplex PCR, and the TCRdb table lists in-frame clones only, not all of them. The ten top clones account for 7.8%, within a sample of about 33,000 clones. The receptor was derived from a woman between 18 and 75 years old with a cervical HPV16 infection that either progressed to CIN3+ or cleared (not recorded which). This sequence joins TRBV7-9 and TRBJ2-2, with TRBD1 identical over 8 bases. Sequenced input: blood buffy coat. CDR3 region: CASSPGTGNTGELFF. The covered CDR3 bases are TGTGCCAGCAGCCCCGGGACAGGCAACACCGGGGAG. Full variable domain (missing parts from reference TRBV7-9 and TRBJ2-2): DTGVSQNPRHKITKRGQNVTFRCDPISEHNRLYWYRQTLGQGPEFLTYFQNEAQLEKSRLLSDRFSAERPKGSFSTLEIQRTEQGDSAMYLCASSPGTGNTGELFFGEGSRLTVL.